This TCR beta chain came from a study of T-cell memory formation after mild COVID-19 (dated by TCRdb to the early 2020s). Background for the entire study: TCR sequence clusters from the two donors were found to be largely donor specific. The cohort comprised two young, previously healthy adult volunteers, one female and one male. In a couple of donors, T-cell clones that expanded and contracted after mild COVID-19 were followed by sequencing TCRalpha and TCRbeta repertoires longitudinally.

For this chain, trimming is 1 base at the V end and 2 bases at the J end, and the number of junction bases without a gene match is 8. The CDR3 has 16 amino acids, counting the end cysteine and phenylalanine. Only CDR3 DNA is held: 48 bases, read in frame from base 1. For CDR1 and CDR2, the germline V gene lists SGDLS and YYNGEE. Ficoll-Paque density gradient centrifugation was the method used to isolate PBMCs. This clonotype has ten or more counts. The antigen it recognizes is unknown. The sample holds no much larger clone one base away, and base qualities are not on file. Beyond this particular receptor, the publication reports: Balanced CD4/CD8 phenotypes were observed for clones contracting from day 15 to 85, whereas a bias towards CD4+ was observed for a second wave of clones expanding from day 15 to 37. Some responding clones were found in pre-infection memory, which suggests that pre-existing cross-reactive memory T cells took part in the SARS-CoV-2 response. The study covered only a couple of mild cases, and larger cohorts including severe cases with pre-infection samples were considered necessary. SARS-CoV-2 specificity was not confirmed for the second-wave clones peaking on day 37. Contracting CD4+ clones turned up mainly in the CM and EM memory subsets, whereas EMRA was where CD8+ clones were enriched.

The sequencing machine was an Illumina NovaSeq 6000. TCRalpha and TCRbeta cDNA libraries were built by 5'RACE with constant-segment primers, adding sample barcodes and unique molecular identifiers. Trizol reagent was used to extract RNA from every sample. Library amplification was performed in two PCR steps, and a second sample barcode and Illumina TruSeq adapters were introduced in the second step. Libraries were sequenced on an Illumina NovaSeq with 2 x 150 bp paired-end reads. Under the source paper's analysis protocol: Demultiplexing of reads and collapsing into UMI-guided consensus sequences were performed with migec v1.2.7. Using mixcr v2.1.11, the UMI consensuses were aligned to TRA and TRB V and J templates and assembled into clonotypes. A clonotype was counted as expanded or contracted only when both edgeR and NoisET called the clonotype significant, with the noise models trained on biological replicates. For edgeR calls, the thresholds were a false discovery rate-adjusted p below 0.01 and a log2 fold-change of 1. As an exploratory analysis of dynamics, max-normalized trajectories of the 1000 most abundant clonotypes were examined by PCA with hierarchical clustering. Separately sequenced CD4+ and CD8+ repertoires were used to assign the CD4 or CD8 phenotype of responding clones. TCRdb ran its own pipeline on the public reads, namely fastp trimming at Q25 and MiXCR clone calling, and kept in-frame beta chains. Entries are consolidated by CDR3 protein sequence, retaining the most common genes and DNA. The V and J calls and clone size are TCRdb's, not the authors'. The table for this sample lists roughly 600,000 distinct CDR3 sequences; more than 15% of them were counted only once. The ten biggest clones cover 9.5% to 15% of the sample.

Sequenced sample: PBMCs or a T cell subset sorted from them (not recorded which). The rearranged segments are TRBV9 and TRBJ2-7; TRBD2 agrees with 8 junctional bases. The clonotype comes from an adult woman who had mild COVID-19 (a few samples of this study predate the infection). The sample titles of this study are shuffled in the database, so cell type and time point are left out; the donor was told from shared clones. The CDR3 here reads CASSVCLLAETYEQYF. The DNA sequence is as follows: TGTGCCAGCAGCGTATGTTTACTAGCGGAGACCTACGAGCAGTACTTC.